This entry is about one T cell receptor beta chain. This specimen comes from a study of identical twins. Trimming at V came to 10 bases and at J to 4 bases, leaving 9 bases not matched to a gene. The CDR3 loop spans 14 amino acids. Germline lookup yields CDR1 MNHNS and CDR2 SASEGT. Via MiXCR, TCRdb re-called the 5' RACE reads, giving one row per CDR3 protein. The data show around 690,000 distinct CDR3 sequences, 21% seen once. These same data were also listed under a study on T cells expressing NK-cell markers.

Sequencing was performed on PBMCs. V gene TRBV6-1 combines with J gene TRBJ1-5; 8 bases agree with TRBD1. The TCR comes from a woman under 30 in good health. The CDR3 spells CATADRDRNQPQHF. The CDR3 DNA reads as TGTGCCACCGCGGACAGGGACCGAAATCAGCCCCAGCATTTT.